The clone carrying this T cell receptor (beta chain) was counted only a few times. Antigen specificity is unknown. The sample comes from a study of graft-versus-host responses after intestinal transplantation. Across the whole study: Each recipient received anti-thymocyte globulin induction, then tacrolimus and steroids for roughly 3 years.

The study, taken as a whole, reports: High graft-versus-host to host-versus-graft clonal ratios were found in allografts of patients who had graft-donor T cell macrochimerism. Present in recipient marrow, GvH clones included some that appeared first in ileum or blood. Peak circulating GvH clone levels tracked with early post-transplant HvG declines.

The CDR3 contains 15 residues. Trimming removed 1 base from V and 4 bases from J; junction bases left unmatched: 1. Germline CDR1 and CDR2: SGDLS and YYNGEE. Using immunoSEQ multiplex PCR, the repertoire was profiled, and TCRdb retains in-frame clones only, with some absent. The profile shows 150,000 or so clones, about 93% of them singletons. The clonotype was recovered from a human donor who received an intestinal transplant. The sequences come from unstimulated CD4+ T cells sorted from spleen or lymph node cells, collected before intestinal transplant. The rearrangement uses TRBV9 and TRBJ2-3; 12 nucleotides line up with TRBD2. CDR3 region: CASSVLAGGPDTQYF. The DNA for the CDR3 is TGTGCCAGCAGCGTACTAGCGGGAGGGCCAGATACGCAGTATTTT.